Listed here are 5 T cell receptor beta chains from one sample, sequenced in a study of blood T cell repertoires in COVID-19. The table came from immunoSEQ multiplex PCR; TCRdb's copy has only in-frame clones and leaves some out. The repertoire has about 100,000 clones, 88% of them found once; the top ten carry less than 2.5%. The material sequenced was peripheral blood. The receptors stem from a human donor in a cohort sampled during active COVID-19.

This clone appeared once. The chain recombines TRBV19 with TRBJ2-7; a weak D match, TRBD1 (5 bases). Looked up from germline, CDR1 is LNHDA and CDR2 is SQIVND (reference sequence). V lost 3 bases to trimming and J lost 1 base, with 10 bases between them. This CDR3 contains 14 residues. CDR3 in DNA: TGTGCCAGTAGTATGACAGAAGGATCCTACGAGCAGTACTTC. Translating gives CASSMTEGSYEQYF.

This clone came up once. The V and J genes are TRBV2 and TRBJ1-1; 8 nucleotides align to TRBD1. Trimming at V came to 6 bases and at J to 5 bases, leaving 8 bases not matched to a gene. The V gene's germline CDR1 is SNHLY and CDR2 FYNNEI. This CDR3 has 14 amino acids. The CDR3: CASRETGEGTEAFF. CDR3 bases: TGTGCCAGCAGGGAGACAGGGGAGGGTACTGAAGCTTTCTTT.

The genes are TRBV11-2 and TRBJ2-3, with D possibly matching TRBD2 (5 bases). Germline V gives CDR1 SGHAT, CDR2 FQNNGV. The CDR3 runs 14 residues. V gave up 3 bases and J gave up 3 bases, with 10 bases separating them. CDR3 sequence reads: CASSFTRDTDTQYF. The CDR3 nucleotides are TGTGCCAGCAGCTTTACTAGGGATACAGATACGCAGTATTTT.

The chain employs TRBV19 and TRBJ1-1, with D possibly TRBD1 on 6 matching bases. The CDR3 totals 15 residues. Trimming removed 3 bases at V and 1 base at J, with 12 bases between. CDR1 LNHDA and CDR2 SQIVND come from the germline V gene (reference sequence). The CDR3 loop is CASSMLTGGNTEAFF. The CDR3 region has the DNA TGTGCCAGTAGTATGCTGACAGGAGGGAACACTGAAGCTTTCTTT.

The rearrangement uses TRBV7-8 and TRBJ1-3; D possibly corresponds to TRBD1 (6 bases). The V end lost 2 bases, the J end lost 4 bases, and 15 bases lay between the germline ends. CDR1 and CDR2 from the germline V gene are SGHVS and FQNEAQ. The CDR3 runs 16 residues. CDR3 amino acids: CASSLTPWGLGNTIYF. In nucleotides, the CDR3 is TGTGCCAGCAGCTTAACCCCTTGGGGGCTCGGAAACACCATATATTTT.